This T cell receptor beta chain was captured in a study of cytomegalovirus exposure and HLA in healthy donors. Trimming removed 1 base at V and 7 bases at J, with 11 bases between. Germline-derived CDR1 and CDR2 are LGHNA and YSLEER. This CDR3 is 15 amino acids long. Some clones are missing from TCRdb's copy, which holds only in-frame ones; the method was immunoSEQ multiplex PCR. The sample lists around 150,000 clones; roughly nine tenths were seen once. This TCR was sampled from a woman aged 25 to 45 in good health and CMV-seronegative. The sequenced sample consisted of PBMCs. The J gene is TRBJ1-6, the V gene TRBV4-3; D is ambiguous. This CDR3 is CASSQARRPNSPLHF. DNA of the CDR3: TGCGCCAGCAGCCAAGCCCGGAGACCGAATTCACCCCTCCACTTT.